This T cell receptor beta chain was captured in a study of human T cells and chemical hapten exposure. Notes on the study in general: While controls formed fewer of them, expanded TCRs formed significantly more large CDR3 similarity clusters.

Unique molecular identifiers were affixed to discrete cDNA molecules within the library. TCRdb itself ran the RACE reads through MiXCR, one entry per CDR3 protein. The sample carries 90,000 or so distinct CDR3 sequences, about 11% recorded once. This clonotype has more than one count but fewer than ten. The antigen is not known. CDR3 length equals 12 residues. Trimming pared 3 bases from V and 4 bases from J, leaving 6 bases between. As to time point: patch test 1, 2 weeks after DPC sensitization. Documented treatment: therapeutic diphenylcyclopropenone sensitization with weekly scalp DPC. Blood draws preceded each patch test application. Alopecia patients, 18 to 70 years old and DPC-suitable, served as donors.

The source material was whole blood, sampled in connection with sensitization to the hapten diphenylcyclopropenone (DPC). The TCR sequence derives from a man in his forties with alopecia areata. Some clones in this sample may be carry-over from other donors' samples. V gene TRBV12-3 or TRBV12-4 combines with J gene TRBJ1-2; TRBD1 might be the D (5 bases). This CDR3 is CASSFRAYGYTF. CDR3 bases: TGTGCCAGCAGTTTCAGGGCCTATGGCTACACCTTC.